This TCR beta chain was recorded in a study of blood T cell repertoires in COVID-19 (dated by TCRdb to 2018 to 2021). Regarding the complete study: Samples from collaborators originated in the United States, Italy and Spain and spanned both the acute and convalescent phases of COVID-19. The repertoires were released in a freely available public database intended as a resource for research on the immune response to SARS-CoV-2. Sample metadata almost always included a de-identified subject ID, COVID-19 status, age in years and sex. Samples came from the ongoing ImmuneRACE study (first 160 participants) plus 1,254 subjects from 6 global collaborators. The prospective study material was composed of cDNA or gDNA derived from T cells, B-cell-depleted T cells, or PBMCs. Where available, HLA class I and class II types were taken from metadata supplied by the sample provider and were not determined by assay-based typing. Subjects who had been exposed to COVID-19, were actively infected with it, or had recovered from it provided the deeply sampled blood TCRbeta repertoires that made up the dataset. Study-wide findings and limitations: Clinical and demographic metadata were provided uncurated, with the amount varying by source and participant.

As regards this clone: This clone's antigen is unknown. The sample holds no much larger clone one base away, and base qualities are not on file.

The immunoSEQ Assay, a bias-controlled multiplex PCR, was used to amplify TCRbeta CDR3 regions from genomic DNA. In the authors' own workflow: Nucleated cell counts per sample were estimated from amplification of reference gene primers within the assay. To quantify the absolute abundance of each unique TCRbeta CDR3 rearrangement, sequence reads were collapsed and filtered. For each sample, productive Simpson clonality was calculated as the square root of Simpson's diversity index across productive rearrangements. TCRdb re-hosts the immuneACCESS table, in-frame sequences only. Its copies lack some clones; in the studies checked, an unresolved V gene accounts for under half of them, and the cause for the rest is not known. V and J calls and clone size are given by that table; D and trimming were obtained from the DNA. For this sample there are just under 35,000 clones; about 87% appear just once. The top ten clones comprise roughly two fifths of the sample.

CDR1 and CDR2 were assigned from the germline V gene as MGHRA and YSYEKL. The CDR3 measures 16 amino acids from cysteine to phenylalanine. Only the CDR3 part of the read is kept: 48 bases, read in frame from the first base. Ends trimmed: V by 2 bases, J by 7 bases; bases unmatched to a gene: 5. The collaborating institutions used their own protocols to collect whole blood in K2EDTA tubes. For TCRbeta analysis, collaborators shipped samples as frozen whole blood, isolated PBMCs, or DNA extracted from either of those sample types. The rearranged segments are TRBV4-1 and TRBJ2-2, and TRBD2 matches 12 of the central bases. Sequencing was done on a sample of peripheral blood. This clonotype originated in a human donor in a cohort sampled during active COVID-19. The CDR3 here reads CASSQPGLAGFGELFF. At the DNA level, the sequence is TGCGCCAGCAGCCAACCCGGACTAGCGGGGTTCGGGGAGCTGTTTTTT.